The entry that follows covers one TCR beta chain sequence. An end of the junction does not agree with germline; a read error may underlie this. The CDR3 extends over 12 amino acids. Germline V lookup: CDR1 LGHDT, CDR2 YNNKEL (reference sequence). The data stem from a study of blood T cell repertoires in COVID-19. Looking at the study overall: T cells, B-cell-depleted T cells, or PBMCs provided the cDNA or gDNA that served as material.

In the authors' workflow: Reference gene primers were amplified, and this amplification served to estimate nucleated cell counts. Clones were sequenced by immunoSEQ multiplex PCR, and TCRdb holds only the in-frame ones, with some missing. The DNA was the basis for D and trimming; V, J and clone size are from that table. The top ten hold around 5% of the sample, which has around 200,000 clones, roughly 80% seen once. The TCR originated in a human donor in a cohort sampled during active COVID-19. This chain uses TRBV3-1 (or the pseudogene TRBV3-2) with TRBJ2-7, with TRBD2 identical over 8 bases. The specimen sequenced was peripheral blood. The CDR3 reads CASSQDMGLVVF. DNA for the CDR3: TGTGCCAGCAGCCAAGATATGGGACTAGTTGTCTTC.